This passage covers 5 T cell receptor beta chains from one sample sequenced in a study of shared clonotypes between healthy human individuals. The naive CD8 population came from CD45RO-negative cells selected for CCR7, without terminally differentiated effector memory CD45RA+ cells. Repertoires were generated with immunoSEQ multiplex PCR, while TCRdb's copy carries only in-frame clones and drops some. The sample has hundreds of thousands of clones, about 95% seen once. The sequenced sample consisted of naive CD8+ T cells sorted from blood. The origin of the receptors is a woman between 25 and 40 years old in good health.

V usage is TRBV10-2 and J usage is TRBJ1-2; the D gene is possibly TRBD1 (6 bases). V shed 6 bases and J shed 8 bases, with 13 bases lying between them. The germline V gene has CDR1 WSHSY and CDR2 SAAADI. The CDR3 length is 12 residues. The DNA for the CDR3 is TGCGCCAGCAGAGAGGGACATGAAGGCTACACCTTC. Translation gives CASREGHEGYTF.

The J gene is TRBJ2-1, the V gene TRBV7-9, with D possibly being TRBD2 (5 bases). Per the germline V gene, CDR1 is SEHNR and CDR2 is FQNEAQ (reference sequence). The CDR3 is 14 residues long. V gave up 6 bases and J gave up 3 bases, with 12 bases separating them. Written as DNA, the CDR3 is TGTGCCAGCAGTAACGGGAACGACTACAATGAGCAGTTCTTC. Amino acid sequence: CASSNGNDYNEQFF.

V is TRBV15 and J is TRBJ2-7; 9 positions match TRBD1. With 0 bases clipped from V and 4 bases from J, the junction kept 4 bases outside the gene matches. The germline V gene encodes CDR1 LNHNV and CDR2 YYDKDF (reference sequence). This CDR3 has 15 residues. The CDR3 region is CATSRERDRAYEQYF. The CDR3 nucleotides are TGTGCCACCAGCAGAGAGAGGGACAGGGCTTACGAGCAGTACTTC.

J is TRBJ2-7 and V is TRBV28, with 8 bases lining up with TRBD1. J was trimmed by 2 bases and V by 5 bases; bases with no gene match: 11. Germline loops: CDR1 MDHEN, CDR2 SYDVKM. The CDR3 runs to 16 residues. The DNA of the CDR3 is TGTGCCAGCAGTCTACCCCCGGACAGGGAAGCCTACGAGCAGTACTTC. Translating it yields CASSLPPDREAYEQYF. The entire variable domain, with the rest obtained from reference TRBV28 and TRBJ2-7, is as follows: DVKVTQSSRYLVKRTGEKVFLECVQDMDHENMFWYRQDPGLGLRLIYFSYDVKMKEKGDIPEGYSVSREKKERFSLILESASTNQTSMYLCASSLPPDREAYEQYFGPGTRLTVT.

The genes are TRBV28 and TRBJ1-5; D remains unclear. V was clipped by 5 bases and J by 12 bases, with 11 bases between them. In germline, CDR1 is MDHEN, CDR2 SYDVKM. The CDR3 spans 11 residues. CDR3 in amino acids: CASSLSVDQHF. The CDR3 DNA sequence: TGTGCCAGCAGTCTCTCGGTGGACCAGCATTTT.